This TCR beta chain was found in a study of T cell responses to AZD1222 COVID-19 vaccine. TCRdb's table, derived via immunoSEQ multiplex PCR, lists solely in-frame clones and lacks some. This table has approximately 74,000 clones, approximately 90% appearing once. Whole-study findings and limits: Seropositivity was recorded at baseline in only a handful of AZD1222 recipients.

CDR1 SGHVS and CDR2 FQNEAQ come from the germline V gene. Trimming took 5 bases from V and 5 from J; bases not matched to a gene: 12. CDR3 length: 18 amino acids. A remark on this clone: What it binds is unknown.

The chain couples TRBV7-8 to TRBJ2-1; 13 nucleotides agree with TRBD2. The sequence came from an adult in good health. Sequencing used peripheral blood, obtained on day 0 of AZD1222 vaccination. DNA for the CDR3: TGTGCCAGCAGCGATTCTTCCGGGACTAGCGGGACCCACAATGAGCAGTTCTTC. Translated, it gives CASSDSSGTSGTHNEQFF.